The 11 T cell receptor beta chains listed next were all sequenced from one sample in a study of shared clonotypes between healthy human individuals. Profiled with immunoSEQ multiplex PCR; TCRdb holds only in-frame clones, not every one. The repertoire holds about 960,000 clones, over 60% seen once, with nearly 1.5% in the top ten. The sample was memory CD4+ T cells sorted from blood. The sample's subset: CD45RA-negative fraction. Every receptor here comes from a man aged 18 to 29 in good health.

V and J are TRBV18 and TRBJ2-2; D unclear. Germline CDR1 is KGHSH and CDR2 is LQKENI. There are 13 residues in the CDR3. Trimming cost V 0 bases and J 7 bases, with 6 bases left between them. CDR3 bases: TGTGCCAGCTCACCACCCTCGGGCGGGGAGCTGTTTTTT. Encoded protein: CASSPPSGGELFF.

The chain recombines TRBV18 with TRBJ2-3; D is uncertain. V was cut by 0 bases and J by 1 base, with 14 bases left in between. This CDR3 has 17 residues. Germline loops: CDR1 KGHSH, CDR2 LQKENI. Written as DNA, the CDR3 is TGTGCCAGCTCACCACCGAAGGCTTCGATTGGCACAGATACGCAGTATTTT. Protein sequence: CASSPPKASIGTDTQYF.

V gene TRBV19 combines with J gene TRBJ2-5, with 9 bases matching TRBD1. The CDR3 covers 16 residues. The V gene's germline CDR1 is LNHDA and CDR2 SQIVND (reference sequence). Trimming cost V 2 bases and J 4 bases; bases outside gene matches: 8. CDR3 loop: CASSISRTGAGETQYF. The CDR3 DNA sequence: TGTGCCAGTAGTATAAGCCGGACAGGGGCAGGAGAGACCCAGTACTTC.

This clone showed up just once. This chain joins TRBV6-5 and TRBJ2-1, with 7 positions matching TRBD2. CDR1 is MNHEY and CDR2 is SVGAGI in the germline V gene. The junction had 10 bases not matched to a gene; V was cut back by 2 bases and J by 6 bases. The CDR3 spans 16 residues. Here the CDR3 DNA reads TGTGCCAGCAGTTACAGCTCGGCGGGAGCCCTCAATGAGCAGTTCTTC. It specifies CASSYSSAGALNEQFF.

This chain joins TRBV7-2 and TRBJ2-7; D possibly uses TRBD1 or TRBD2 (6 bases each). The CDR3 runs to 13 residues. V was cut by 1 base and J by 6 bases, with 10 bases left in between. In germline, CDR1 is SGHTA, CDR2 FQGNSA. The CDR3 region is CASSLERGLEQYF. CDR3 bases: TGTGCCAGCAGCTTAGAACGGGGGCTCGAGCAGTACTTC. Looking up the rest from reference TRBV7-2 and TRBJ2-7 gives the full variable domain: GAGVSQSPSNKVTEKGKDVELRCDPISGHTALYWYRQSLGQGLEFLIYFQGNSAPDKSGLPSDRFSAERTGGSVSTLTIQRTQQEDSAVYLCASSLERGLEQYFGPGTRLTVT.

The sample holds many counts of this clone. Other nucleotide sequences in the sample specify the same CDR3. The chain is built from TRBV30 and TRBJ2-7; 12 bases align to TRBD2. The germline V gene has CDR1 GTSNPN and CDR2 SVGIG (reference sequence). Trimming took 3 bases from V and 2 from J; bases not matched to a gene: 2. The CDR3 is 14 amino acids. The CDR3 DNA reads as TGTGCCTGGAGGGGACTAGCGGGCGCCTACGAGCAGTACTTC. Amino acid sequence: CAWRGLAGAYEQYF.

Comments on this clone: Its ends do not fully match the called genes, so a read error is possible. The chain links TRBV2 to TRBJ2-3, with 10 bases fitting TRBD1. Germline V gives CDR1 SNHLY, CDR2 FYNNEI. The CDR3 is 16 amino acids. CDR3 sequence (DNA): TGTGCCAGCAGTAGGGCGGGACAGGGGCGCACAAATACGCAGTATTTT. Protein: CASSRAGQGRTNTQYF. The full variable domain, rest sourced from reference TRBV2 and TRBJ2-3, is EPEVTQTPSHQVTQMGQEVILRCVPISNHLYFYWYRQILGQKVEFLVSFYNNEISEKSEIFDDQFSVERPDGSNFTLKIRSTKLEDSAMYFCASSRAGQGRTNTQYFGPGTRLTVL.

The CDR3 here is CASSIGQVGGLNEQYF. The CDR3 DNA follows: TGTGCCAGTAGTATCGGGCAGGTAGGCGGGTTGAACGAGCAGTACTTC. This chain uses TRBV19 with TRBJ2-7; weak D call: TRBD2 (5 bases). This CDR3 comprises 16 residues. Germline V lookup: CDR1 LNHDA, CDR2 SQIVND (reference sequence). The ends were cut back, 3 bases at V and 5 bases at J, with 20 bases in the middle.

The CDR3 DNA reads as TGCGCCAGCAGCCAGGAAACTGCGGGGACCCAGTACTTC. Amino acid sequence: CASSQETAGTQYF. The rearrangement uses TRBV4-3 and TRBJ2-5; possibly TRBD2 for D (5 bases). From germline, CDR1 is LGHNA and CDR2 YSLEER. This CDR3 has 13 amino acids. V shed 3 bases and J shed 7 bases, with 12 bases lying between them.

This chain links TRBV29-1 with TRBJ1-2, with D perhaps matching TRBD1 (6 bases). The CDR3 is made up of 15 amino acids. The V end was cut by 0 bases, the J end by 3 bases, with 14 bases between. Germline CDR1 is SQVTM and CDR2 is ANQGSEA. The CDR3: CSVEEGAGDDYGYTF. DNA for the CDR3: TGCAGCGTTGAAGAAGGAGCAGGGGATGACTATGGCTACACCTTC.

This clone was counted only a few times. The gene calls are TRBV28 and TRBJ1-1; 7 bases are shared with TRBD1. Germline-derived CDR1 and CDR2 are MDHEN and SYDVKM. The V and J ends lost 6 bases and 5 bases, in that order; junction bases with no gene match: 6. The CDR3 extends over 13 amino acids. The CDR3 here is CASSRQGGTEAFF. The DNA of the CDR3 is TGTGCCAGCAGCAGACAGGGTGGAACTGAAGCTTTCTTT.